Below, 23 T cell receptor beta chains from the same sample are listed, as sequenced in a study of a mutant IDH1 vaccine in newly diagnosed glioma. The method was immunoSEQ multiplex PCR; TCRdb's version includes in-frame clones alone and lacks a portion of them. This table has about 64,000 clones, roughly 84% appearing once. As to time point: week 23, last vaccination. A 20-mer mutant IDH1 peptide at 300 ug was injected subcutaneously with topical imiquimod. Which antigens these TCRs recognize remains unknown. Sequenced here: PBMCs, sampled from a glioma patient whose treatment included an IDH1 peptide vaccine. These TCRs come from a man aged 25-45 years with glioma.

This clone was observed a few times. The chain is built from TRBV6-1 and TRBJ1-2; D gene ambiguous. The CDR3 is 13 residues long. Germline CDR1 reads MNHNS; CDR2 reads SASEGT. With 2 bases removed from V and 11 bases from J, the gap between germline ends came to 15 bases. The CDR3 spells CASSEFRTAWYTF. DNA for the CDR3: TGTGCCAGCAGTGAATTCAGGACTGCTTGGTACACCTTC.

V gene TRBV9 combines with J gene TRBJ2-2; the D is unclear. The CDR3 length is 14 residues. Germline CDR1 SGDLS, CDR2 YYNGEE. Trimming cost V 3 bases and J 5 bases, with 11 bases left between them. CDR3 sequence reads: CASSDPMGTGELFF. Here the CDR3 DNA reads TGTGCCAGCAGCGACCCCATGGGGACCGGGGAGCTGTTTTTT.

The V and J genes are TRBV27 and TRBJ1-3; TRBD1 aligns across 11 bases. Germline values: CDR1 MNHEY, CDR2 SMNVEV (reference sequence). V shed 1 base, J shed 1 base, and the junction held 6 bases outside the gene matches. CDR3 length: 18 residues. The CDR3: CASSLLGTGGISGNTIYF. The CDR3 DNA follows: TGTGCCAGCAGTTTATTAGGGACAGGGGGTATTTCTGGAAACACCATATATTTT.

The CDR3 DNA sequence: TGTGCCAGCAGTCCCAGAATAGCGGGGGTAACCTACGAGCAGTACTTC. Amino acids: CASSPRIAGVTYEQYF. The chain has TRBV27 and TRBJ2-7, with TRBD2 matching over 9 bases. This CDR3 spans 16 amino acids. Germline CDR1 MNHEY, CDR2 SMNVEV (reference sequence). V gave up 5 bases and J gave up 2 bases; unmatched junction bases: 10.

The chain couples TRBV7-9 to TRBJ1-5, with D perhaps TRBD1 (5 bases). Germline CDR1 is SEHNR and CDR2 is FQNEAQ (reference sequence). The V end was cut by 5 bases, the J end by 3 bases, with 11 bases between. The CDR3 runs to 14 residues. This CDR3 reads CASSRDGYNQPQHF. The CDR3 bases are TGTGCCAGCAGCCGGGACGGCTACAATCAGCCCCAGCATTTT.

The genes are TRBV7-2 and TRBJ1-5; D call uncertain. From germline, CDR1 is SGHTA and CDR2 FQGNSA. The ends were cut back, 2 bases at V and 6 bases at J, with 11 bases in the middle. This CDR3 region has 14 residues. The CDR3 region is CASSLNAPGQPQHF. CDR3 DNA sequence: TGTGCCAGCAGCTTAAACGCACCGGGTCAGCCCCAGCATTTT.

This clone has only a few counts. V is TRBV7-9 and J is TRBJ1-2; D remains unclear. There are 15 residues in the CDR3. Germline V gene data show CDR1 as SEHNR and CDR2 as FQNEAQ (reference sequence). V was trimmed by 5 bases and J by 7 bases, leaving 20 bases between them. The CDR3 coding sequence is TGTGCCAGCAGCCCTAGCGAGGAGGGCCAGGCTGGCTACACCTTC. Translation: CASSPSEEGQAGYTF.

The rearrangement uses TRBV28 and TRBJ2-1; no firm D call. Trimming removed 7 bases from V and 0 bases from J, with 10 bases in between. The CDR3 is 14 amino acids. The germline V gene encodes CDR1 MDHEN and CDR2 SYDVKM. CDR3 nucleotides: TGTGCCAGCATTCCCAAGCCCTCCTACAATGAGCAGTTCTTC. Its protein product is CASIPKPSYNEQFF. Full variable domain (outside the CDR3, taken from reference TRBV28 and TRBJ2-1): DVKVTQSSRYLVKRTGEKVFLECVQDMDHENMFWYRQDPGLGLRLIYFSYDVKMKEKGDIPEGYSVSREKKERFSLILESASTNQTSMYLCASIPKPSYNEQFFGPGTRLTVL.

About this clone: At one end the junction does not follow the germline gene, possibly because of a read error. This specimen includes other DNA sequences encoding the same CDR3. The chain uses TRBV27 and TRBJ1-2, with D unresolved. This CDR3 has 14 amino acids. Germline CDR1 is MNHEY and CDR2 is SMNVEV (reference sequence). The CDR3 reads CASSPDSPNYGYTF. The CDR3 DNA reads TGTGCCAGCAGTCCGGATTCTCCTAACTATGGTTACACCTTC.

This clone was seen only once. This chain connects TRBV5-6 to TRBJ1-1; D possibly corresponds to TRBD1 (5 bases). V lost 4 bases and J lost 7, with 14 bases in between. The CDR3 contains 13 residues. The germline CDR1 and CDR2 sequences are SGHDT and YYEEEE. The CDR3 spells CASSDAGWGEAFF. DNA for the CDR3: TGTGCCAGCAGCGATGCAGGGTGGGGTGAAGCTTTCTTT.

The chain uses TRBV27 and TRBJ2-7; D perhaps matches TRBD2 (6 bases). V was trimmed by 6 bases and J by 1 base, leaving 10 bases between them. The CDR3 is made up of 13 amino acids. The germline V gene has CDR1 MNHEY and CDR2 SMNVEV (reference sequence). CDR3 residues: CASRPGVSYEQYF. The CDR3 DNA reads as TGTGCCAGCAGGCCGGGAGTTTCCTACGAGCAGTACTTC.

This sequence joins TRBV9 and TRBJ1-2; possibly TRBD1 for D (6 bases). The ends were cut back, 0 bases at V and 4 bases at J, with 16 bases in the middle. Germline V gene sequence: CDR1 SGDLS, CDR2 YYNGEE. CDR3 size: 16 residues. CDR3 sequence reads: CASSVESGTRLYGYTF. For the CDR3, the DNA is TGTGCCAGCAGCGTAGAGAGTGGGACAAGACTCTATGGCTACACCTTC.

V gene TRBV9 combines with J gene TRBJ2-2; D unclear. Trimming shortened V by 0 bases and J by 1 base, and 10 bases separated the two germline ends. Germline CDR1 and CDR2: SGDLS and YYNGEE. The CDR3 covers 16 residues. In DNA form, the CDR3 reads TGTGCCAGCAGCGTAGATGTAGGGAAGAACACCGGGGAGCTGTTTTTT. This sequence encodes CASSVDVGKNTGELFF.

The rearrangement joins TRBV6-6 to TRBJ1-5; no definite D call. The CDR3 covers 15 residues. Trimming left V 5 bases short and J 4 bases short, with 15 bases between. In germline, CDR1 is MNHNY, CDR2 SVGAGI (reference sequence). DNA of the CDR3: TGTGCCAGCAGTCGCAGGAGATTGGGGAATCAGCCCCAGCATTTT. Translated: CASSRRRLGNQPQHF.

This clone has just one count. The CDR3 region has the DNA TGCGCCAGCAGCCAAGACGGGGGAATGGGCTATGGCTACACCTTC. It specifies CASSQDGGMGYGYTF. The chain recombines TRBV4-1 with TRBJ1-2, with D maybe TRBD1 (5 bases). Per the germline V gene, CDR1 is MGHRA and CDR2 is YSYEKL. Deletions cut 0 bases from V and 4 bases from J, with 12 bases between. CDR3 length: 15 residues.

This clone was seen just once. The V call is TRBV5-1, the J call TRBJ2-1, with TRBD2 matching over 12 bases. Germline CDR1 reads SGHRS; CDR2 reads YFSETQ. J was trimmed by 9 bases and V by 4 bases; bases with no gene match: 8. This CDR3 is 15 amino acids long. The CDR3 region is CASSLTSGGPFEQFF. The CDR3 nucleotides are TGCGCCAGCAGCCTAACTAGCGGGGGGCCATTTGAGCAGTTCTTC. Together with reference TRBV5-1 and TRBJ2-1, the CDR3 gives the full variable domain: KAGVTQTPRYLIKTRGQQVTLSCSPISGHRSVSWYQQTPGQGLQFLFEYFSETQRNKGNFPGRFSGRQFSNSRSEMNVSTLELGDSALYLCASSLTSGGPFEQFFGPGTRLTVL.

The chain links TRBV4-2 to TRBJ2-1, with 11 positions matching TRBD2. J was trimmed by 3 bases and V by 1 base; bases with no gene match: 2. The CDR3 consists of 16 residues. Germline assignment: CDR1 LGHNA and CDR2 YNFKEQ. The CDR3 reads CASSQGGTSGYNEQFF. The CDR3 nucleotides are TGTGCCAGCAGCCAAGGGGGGACTAGCGGCTACAATGAGCAGTTCTTC.

The chain recombines TRBV27 with TRBJ2-6; D unclear. The CDR3 extends over 15 amino acids. The V gene's germline CDR1 is MNHEY and CDR2 SMNVEV (reference sequence). V dropped 4 bases and J dropped 0 bases, with 7 bases sitting between them. CDR3 protein: CASSSFFSGANVLTF. CDR3 sequence (DNA): TGTGCCAGCAGTTCCTTTTTCTCTGGGGCCAACGTCCTGACTTTC.

V is TRBV5-4 and J is TRBJ2-7, with D unclear. This CDR3 comprises 15 residues. The V and J ends lost 0 bases and 0 bases respectively, with 10 bases between them. Germline assignment: CDR1 SGHNT and CDR2 YYREEE (reference sequence). CDR3 sequence (DNA): TGTGCCAGCAGCTTGGAGGCTCAAATCTCCTACGAGCAGTACTTC. Translated, it gives CASSLEAQISYEQYF.

The chain has TRBV2 and TRBJ2-7; 9 bases match TRBD1. The germline V gene has CDR1 SNHLY and CDR2 FYNNEI. J lost 1 base, V lost 3 bases, and 4 bases had no gene match. The CDR3 covers 15 residues. CDR3 amino acids: CASSEYRGRSYEQYF. CDR3 nucleotide sequence: TGTGCCAGCAGTGAGTACAGGGGGCGATCCTACGAGCAGTACTTC.

V and J are TRBV18 and TRBJ1-1; a possible D gene is TRBD1 (5 bases). Germline CDR1 and CDR2: KGHSH and LQKENI. Between the trimmed V and J ends, which lost 2 bases and 11 bases, there was a span of 12 bases. There are 12 residues in the CDR3. For the CDR3, the DNA is TGTGCCAGCTCACCATCAGCGGGGGACGCTTTCTTT. Translating it yields CASSPSAGDAFF.

This clone was seen a handful of times. This sequence joins TRBV19 and TRBJ1-5; no clear D. V was trimmed by 6 bases and J by 2 bases, leaving 5 bases between them. Germline V CDR1 and CDR2: LNHDA, SQIVND (reference sequence). The CDR3 covers 12 residues. For the CDR3, the DNA is TGTGCCAGTAGGCTGGGCAATCAGCCCCAGCATTTT. Its protein product is CASRLGNQPQHF.

This clone was observed a few times. V usage is TRBV2 and J usage is TRBJ1-5, with D hard to call. The CDR3 length is 12 residues. Germline V gene data show CDR1 as SNHLY and CDR2 as FYNNEI. Trimming removed 8 bases at V and 0 bases at J, with 5 bases between. CDR3 sequence reads: CASSYSNQPQHF. The CDR3 DNA sequence: TGTGCCAGCTCTTATAGCAATCAGCCCCAGCATTTT.